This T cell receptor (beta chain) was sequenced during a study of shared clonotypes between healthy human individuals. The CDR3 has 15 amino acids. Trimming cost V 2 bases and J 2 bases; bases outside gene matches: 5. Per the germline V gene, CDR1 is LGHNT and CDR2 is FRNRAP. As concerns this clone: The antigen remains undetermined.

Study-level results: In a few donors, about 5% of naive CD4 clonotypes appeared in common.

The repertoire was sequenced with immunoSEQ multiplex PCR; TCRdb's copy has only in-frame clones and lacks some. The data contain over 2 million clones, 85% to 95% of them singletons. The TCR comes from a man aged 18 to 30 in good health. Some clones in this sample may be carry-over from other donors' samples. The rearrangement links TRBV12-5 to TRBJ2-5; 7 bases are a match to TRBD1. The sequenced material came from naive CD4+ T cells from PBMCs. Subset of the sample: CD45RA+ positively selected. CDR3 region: CASGLYTGQQETQYF. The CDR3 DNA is TGTGCTAGTGGTTTGTATACGGGACAGCAAGAGACCCAGTACTTC.